Listed here is a single TCR beta chain. In this sample, this clone turned up a few times. Its antigen is still unknown. Base qualities are not recorded, but no much larger clone differs from it by a single base. The data stem from a study of blood T cell repertoires in COVID-19 (dated by TCRdb to 2019 to 2021). Describing the broader study: Samples from collaborators originated in the United States, Italy and Spain and spanned both the acute and convalescent phases of COVID-19. The samples were drawn from two sources: the first 160 participants of the ongoing ImmuneRACE study, and 1,000 to 1,500 subjects contributed by 6 global collaborators. Subjects who had been exposed to COVID-19, were actively infected with it, or had recovered from it provided the deeply sampled blood TCRbeta repertoires that made up the dataset. A de-identified subject ID, COVID-19 status, age in years and sex were almost always included in the sample metadata. The material from the prospective study consisted of cDNA or gDNA derived from T cells, B-cell-depleted T cells, or PBMCs. HLA class I and class II types, where available, came from metadata supplied by the sample provider rather than from assay-based typing. A freely available public database, intended as a resource for researchers studying the immune response to SARS-CoV-2, is where the repertoires were released.

General findings and caveats noted by the study authors: The quantity of clinical and demographic metadata differed by source and by participant and was supplied without curation.

For this chain, trimming is 2 bases at the V end and 2 bases at the J end, and the number of junction bases without a gene match is 6. The cysteine opens and the phenylalanine closes a CDR3 of 16 amino acids. The read is trimmed to its CDR3 DNA, 48 bases read in frame from base 1. The germline V gene provides CDR1 MNHEY and CDR2 SVGAGI. Samples from volunteer blood donors who had recovered from COVID-19 were contributed by a second Seattle source. Whole blood was collected in K2EDTA tubes by collaborating institutions according to the institutions' own protocols. Collaborator samples were shipped for TCRbeta analysis as frozen whole blood, isolated PBMCs, or DNA extracted from either sample type. The immunoSEQ Assay, a bias-controlled multiplex PCR, was used to amplify TCRbeta CDR3 regions from genomic DNA. From the authors' description of their analysis: Within the assay, amplification of reference gene primers was used to estimate how many nucleated cells each sample contained. To quantify the absolute abundance of each unique TCRbeta CDR3 rearrangement, sequence reads were collapsed and filtered. For each sample, productive Simpson clonality was calculated as the square root of Simpson's diversity index across productive rearrangements. The immuneACCESS repertoire file appears here via TCRdb, limited to in-frame rearrangements. These files lack a portion of the clones; in checked studies, under half of the deficit traces to unresolved V genes, and the cause of the others is not known. V and J calls and clone size follow that table, whereas D and trimming were derived from the DNA. The sample data list around 270,000 clones, and roughly 90% of these were observed just once. The ten largest account for 4% of the sample.

The specimen was peripheral blood. The receptor chain draws on TRBV6-5 and TRBJ2-3; 8 bases in the junction line up with TRBD1. This TCR was sampled from a man between 60 and 75 years old who had recovered from COVID-19. The DNA sequence follows: TGTGCCAGCAGTTACCCCCCGACAGGGGTCACAGATACGCAGTATTTT. Protein translation: CASSYPPTGVTDTQYF.